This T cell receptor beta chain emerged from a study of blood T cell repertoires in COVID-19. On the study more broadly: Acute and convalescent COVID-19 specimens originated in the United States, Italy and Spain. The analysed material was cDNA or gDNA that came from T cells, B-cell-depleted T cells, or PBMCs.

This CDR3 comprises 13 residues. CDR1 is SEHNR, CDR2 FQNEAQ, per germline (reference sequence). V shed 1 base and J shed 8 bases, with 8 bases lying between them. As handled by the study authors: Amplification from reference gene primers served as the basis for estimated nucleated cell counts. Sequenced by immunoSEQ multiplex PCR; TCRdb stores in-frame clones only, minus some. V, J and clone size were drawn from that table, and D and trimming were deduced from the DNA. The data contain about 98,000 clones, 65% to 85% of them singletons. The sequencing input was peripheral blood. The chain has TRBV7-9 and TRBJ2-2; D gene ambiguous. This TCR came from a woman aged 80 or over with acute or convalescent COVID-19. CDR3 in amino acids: CASSLGTEGELFF. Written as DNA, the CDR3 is TGTGCCAGCAGCTTAGGTACAGAAGGGGAGCTGTTTTTT.